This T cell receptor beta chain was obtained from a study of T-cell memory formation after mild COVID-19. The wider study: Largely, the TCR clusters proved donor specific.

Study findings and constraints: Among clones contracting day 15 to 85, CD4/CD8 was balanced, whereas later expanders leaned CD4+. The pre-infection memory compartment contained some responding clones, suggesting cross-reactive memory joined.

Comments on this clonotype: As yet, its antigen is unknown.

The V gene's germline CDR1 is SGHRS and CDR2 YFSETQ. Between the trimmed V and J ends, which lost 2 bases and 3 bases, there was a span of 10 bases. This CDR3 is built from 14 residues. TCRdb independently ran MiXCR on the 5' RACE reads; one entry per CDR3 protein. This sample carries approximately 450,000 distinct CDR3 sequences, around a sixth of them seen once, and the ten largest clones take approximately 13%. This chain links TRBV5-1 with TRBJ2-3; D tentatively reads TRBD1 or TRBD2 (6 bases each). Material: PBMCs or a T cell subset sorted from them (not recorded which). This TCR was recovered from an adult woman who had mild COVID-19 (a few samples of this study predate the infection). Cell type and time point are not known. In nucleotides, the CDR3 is TGCGCCAGCAGCTTCGGGGGCAAAACAGATACGCAGTATTTT. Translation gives CASSFGGKTDTQYF.